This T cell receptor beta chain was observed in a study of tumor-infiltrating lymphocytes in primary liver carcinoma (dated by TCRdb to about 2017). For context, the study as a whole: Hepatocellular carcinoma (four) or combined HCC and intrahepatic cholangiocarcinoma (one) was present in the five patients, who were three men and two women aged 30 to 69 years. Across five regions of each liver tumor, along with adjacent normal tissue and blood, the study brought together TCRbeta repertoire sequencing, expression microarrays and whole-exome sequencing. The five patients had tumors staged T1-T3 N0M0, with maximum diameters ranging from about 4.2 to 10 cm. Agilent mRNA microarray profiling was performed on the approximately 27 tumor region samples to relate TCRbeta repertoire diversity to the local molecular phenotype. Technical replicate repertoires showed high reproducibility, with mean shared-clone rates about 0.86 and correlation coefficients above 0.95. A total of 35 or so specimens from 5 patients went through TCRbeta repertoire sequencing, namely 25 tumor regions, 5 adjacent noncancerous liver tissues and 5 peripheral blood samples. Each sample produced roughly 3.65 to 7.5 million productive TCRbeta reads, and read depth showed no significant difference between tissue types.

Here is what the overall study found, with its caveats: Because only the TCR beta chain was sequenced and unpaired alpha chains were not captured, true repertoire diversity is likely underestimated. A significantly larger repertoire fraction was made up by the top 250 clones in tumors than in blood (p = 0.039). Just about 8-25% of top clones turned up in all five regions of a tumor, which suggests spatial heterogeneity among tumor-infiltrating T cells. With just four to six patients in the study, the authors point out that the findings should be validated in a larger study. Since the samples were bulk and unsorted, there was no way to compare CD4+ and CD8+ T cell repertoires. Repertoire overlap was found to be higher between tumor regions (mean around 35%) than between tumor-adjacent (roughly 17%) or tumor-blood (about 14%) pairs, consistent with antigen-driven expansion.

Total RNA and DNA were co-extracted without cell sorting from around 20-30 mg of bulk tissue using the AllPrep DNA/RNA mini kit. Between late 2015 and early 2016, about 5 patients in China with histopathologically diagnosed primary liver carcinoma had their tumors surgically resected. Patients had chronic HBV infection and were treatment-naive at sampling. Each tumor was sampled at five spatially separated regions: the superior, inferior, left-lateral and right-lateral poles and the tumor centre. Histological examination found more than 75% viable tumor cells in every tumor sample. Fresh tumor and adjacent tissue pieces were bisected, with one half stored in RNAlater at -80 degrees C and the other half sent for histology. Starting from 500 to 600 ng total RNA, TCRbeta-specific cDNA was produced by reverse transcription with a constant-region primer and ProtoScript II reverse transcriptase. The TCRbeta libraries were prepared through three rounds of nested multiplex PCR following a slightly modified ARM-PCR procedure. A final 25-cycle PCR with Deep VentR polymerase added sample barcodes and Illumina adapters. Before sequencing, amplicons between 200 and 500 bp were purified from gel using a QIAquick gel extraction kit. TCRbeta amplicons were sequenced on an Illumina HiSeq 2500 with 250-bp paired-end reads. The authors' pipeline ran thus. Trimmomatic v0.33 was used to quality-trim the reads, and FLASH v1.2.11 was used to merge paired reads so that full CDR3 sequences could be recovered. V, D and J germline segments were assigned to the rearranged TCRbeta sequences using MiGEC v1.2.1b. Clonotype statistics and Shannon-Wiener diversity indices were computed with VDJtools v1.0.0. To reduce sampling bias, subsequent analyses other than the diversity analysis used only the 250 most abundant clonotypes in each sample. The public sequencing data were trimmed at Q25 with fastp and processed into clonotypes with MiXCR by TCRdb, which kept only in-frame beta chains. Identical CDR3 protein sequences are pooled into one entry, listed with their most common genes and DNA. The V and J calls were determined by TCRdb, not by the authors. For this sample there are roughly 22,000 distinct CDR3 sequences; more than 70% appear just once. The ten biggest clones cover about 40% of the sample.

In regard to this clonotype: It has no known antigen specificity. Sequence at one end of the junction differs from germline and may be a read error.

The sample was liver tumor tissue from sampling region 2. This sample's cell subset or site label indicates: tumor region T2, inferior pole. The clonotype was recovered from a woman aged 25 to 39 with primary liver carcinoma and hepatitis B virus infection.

The sequenced DNA is TGTACCAGCAGATTATTATGGGCCGGCACTGAAGCATTCTTT. It encodes CTSRLLWAGTEAFF. The receptor chain draws on TRBV11-2 and TRBJ1-1, with no confident D gene call. From its cysteine to its phenylalanine, the CDR3 spans 14 amino acids. Only the CDR3 part of the read is kept: 42 bases, read in frame from the first base. The germline V gene specifies SGHAT as CDR1 and FQNNGV as CDR2.